This T cell receptor (beta chain) was sequenced for a study of cytomegalovirus exposure and HLA in healthy donors. Study-wide results and caveats: Later analysis suggested links between common viral pathogens and several top significant clusters. As immune exposure information, only CMV serostatus was available.

As for this clone: Its antigen remains unidentified.

Everyone who donated was a healthy bone marrow donor. In nominal health when sampled, donors likely had unrecorded immune exposures nonetheless. The PCR employed 60 Vbeta primers together with 13 Jbeta primers. Clones were read by immunoSEQ multiplex PCR, and TCRdb kept only the in-frame ones, dropping some. This table has about 180,000 clones, more than 80% appearing once. The CDR3 has 16 residues. The germline V gene has CDR1 SGHRS and CDR2 YFSETQ. V was clipped by 2 bases and J by 4 bases; unmatched bases: 10. J is TRBJ2-5 and V is TRBV5-1; TRBD2 agrees at 8 bases. The TCR comes from a woman aged 18-29 years in good health and CMV-seropositive. Material for sequencing was PBMCs. CDR3: CASSLGTGGRLETQYF. The CDR3 nucleotides read TGCGCCAGCAGCTTAGGGACGGGGGGGCGTCTAGAGACCCAGTACTTC.